This paragraph reports one TCR beta chain. Its antigen is still unknown. The sample originates from a study of T cell repertoires in cytomegalovirus infection. For the study at large: The public TCR beta signatures pointed to both CMV infection and matching HLA type. Study conclusions and caveats: The ex vivo response was dominated by HLA-C-restricted CMV-specific TCR beta clonotypes. Public TCR beta family frequency separated CMV-and-HLA carriers, including in an independent cohort.

Germline loops: CDR1 SEHNR, CDR2 FQNEAQ (reference sequence). CDR3 size: 12 residues. Deletions cut 8 bases from V and 0 bases from J, with 7 bases between. TCRdb reprocessed the reads via MiXCR and lists one record per CDR3 protein. This sample yields about 680,000 distinct CDR3 sequences, of which approximately 24% are seen a single time; approximately 8.2% belongs to the top ten. The chain uses TRBV7-9 and TRBJ1-1; perhaps TRBD1 as D (5 bases). Sequencing was performed on CD8+ T cells from PBMCs. This TCR came from a human donor in good health (CMV status not recorded). Some clones in this sample may be carry-over from other donors' samples. In DNA, the CDR3 is TGTGCCAGCTGGGGCCTGAACACTGAAGCTTTCTTT. This gives the protein CASWGLNTEAFF.